This passage covers 10 T cell receptor beta chains from one sample sequenced in a study of shared clonotypes between healthy human individuals. The repertoire was sequenced with immunoSEQ multiplex PCR; TCRdb's copy has only in-frame clones and lacks some. The data show over 850,000 clones, with 75% to 85% seen just once and about 0.52% held by the top ten. Sequenced input: memory CD4+ T cells from PBMCs. Subset meaning: CD45RA-negative fraction. The receptors were gathered from a man aged 18 to 29 in good health. Some clones in this sample may be carry-over from other donors' samples.

This clone was seen a few times. Other DNA sequences from this sample encode an identical CDR3 as well. The V call is TRBV28, the J call TRBJ2-7, with D unresolved. CDR3 length: 13 amino acids. V was pared by 4 bases and J by 1 base, with 8 bases between. Germline V gene data show CDR1 as MDHEN and CDR2 as SYDVKM. The CDR3 spells CASSSTASYEQYF. In DNA form, the CDR3 reads TGTGCCAGCAGTTCAACCGCGTCCTACGAGCAGTACTTC.

Only one count was recorded for this clone. A read error may be the cause here, since a much bigger clone is one base away. The same CDR3 also results from other DNA sequences found in this sample. The chain employs TRBV11-2 and TRBJ1-1; the D is unclear. The germline gives CDR1 SGHAT, CDR2 FQNNGV. V shed 1 base and J shed 1 base, with 4 bases lying between them. The CDR3 runs 13 residues. DNA of the CDR3: TGTGCCAGCAGCTTAGGACAGAACACTGAAGCTTTCTTT. The encoded protein is CASSLGQNTEAFF.

Regarding this clone: The sample contains more than one DNA sequence encoding this CDR3. The V call is TRBV7-9, the J call TRBJ2-3; tentatively, D is TRBD2 (6 bases). CDR1 is SEHNR, CDR2 FQNEAQ, per germline (reference sequence). Trimming pared 5 bases from V and 2 bases from J, leaving 11 bases between. There are 14 residues in the CDR3. CDR3 loop: CASSRRLDTDTQYF. Written as DNA, the CDR3 is TGTGCCAGCAGCCGCCGACTAGACACAGATACGCAGTATTTT.

V gene TRBV7-3 combines with J gene TRBJ2-1, with 10 bases aligning to TRBD2. The CDR3 spans 14 residues. In germline, CDR1 is SGHTA, CDR2 FQGTGA. The junction had 7 bases not matched to a gene; V was cut back by 2 bases and J by 12 bases. The CDR3: CASSLGLAGEGQFF. The CDR3, as DNA: TGTGCCAGCAGCTTAGGCCTAGCGGGAGAAGGGCAGTTCTTC.

This sequence joins TRBV27 and TRBJ2-2; possibly TRBD1 or TRBD2 for D (5 bases each). The germline V gene encodes CDR1 MNHEY and CDR2 SMNVEV (reference sequence). The CDR3 sequence is 14 residues long. V shed 1 base and J shed 6 bases, with 9 bases lying between them. The chain's CDR3 is CASSLWDGPGELFF. CDR3 DNA sequence: TGTGCCAGCAGTTTATGGGACGGTCCCGGGGAGCTGTTTTTT.

The rearrangement uses TRBV11-3 and TRBJ2-3; D is perhaps TRBD1 (6 bases). The CDR3 length is 13 residues. Trimming shortened V by 4 bases and J by 6 bases, and 11 bases separated the two germline ends. Germline assignment: CDR1 SGHNT and CDR2 YENEEA. The CDR3 spells CASSSRGSDTQYF. For the CDR3, the DNA is TGTGCCAGCAGCTCAAGGGGGTCCGATACGCAGTATTTT.

V and J are TRBV30 and TRBJ2-5; D gene ambiguous. The V gene lost 2 bases and the J gene lost 5 bases, with 9 bases spanning the gap. CDR1 is GTSNPN and CDR2 is SVGIG in the germline V gene (reference sequence). This CDR3 has 12 residues. CDR3 region: CAWSWGRETQYF. CDR3 coding DNA: TGTGCCTGGAGTTGGGGTCGGGAGACCCAGTACTTC.

This sequence joins TRBV5-1 and TRBJ2-7, with 10 bases lining up with TRBD1. From germline, CDR1 is SGHRS and CDR2 YFSETQ. J lost 4 bases, V lost 4 bases, and 5 bases had no gene match. CDR3 length: 14 residues. In DNA form, the CDR3 reads TGCGCCAGCAGCAGCGGGACAGGGGAATACGAGCAGTACTTC. Its translation: CASSSGTGEYEQYF.

The rearrangement links TRBV27 to TRBJ2-7, with D possibly being TRBD1 (5 bases). V dropped 3 bases and J dropped 2 bases, with 20 bases sitting between them. There are 17 residues in the CDR3. The germline V gene has CDR1 MNHEY and CDR2 SMNVEV (reference sequence). Here the CDR3 reads CASSFRPSQGSPYEQYF. As DNA, the CDR3 is TGTGCCAGCAGTTTTCGTCCCAGCCAGGGAAGTCCCTACGAGCAGTACTTC.

This chain links TRBV5-6 with TRBJ2-5; 8 bases are a match to TRBD2. The CDR3 contains 16 residues. Germline loops: CDR1 SGHDT, CDR2 YYEEEE. Trimming removed 4 bases from V and 5 bases from J; junction bases left unmatched: 13. The DNA of the CDR3 is TGTGCCAGCAGCGTACTAGCGGAGAATACGCGGGAGACCCAGTACTTC. Translated, it gives CASSVLAENTRETQYF.